The next 18 T cell receptor beta chains were all read from a single sample in a study of long-term antiretroviral therapy in people with HIV (dated by TCRdb to the early 2020s). Sequencing of the TRB variable region was done with the immunoSEQ hsTCRB v3.0 assay at survey level resolution. The table comes from immuneACCESS by way of TCRdb, which keeps in-frame sequences with V and J called. Part of the clones is missing from these tables; in studies checked, under half for an unresolved V gene and the rest for unknown reasons. This sample is represented by over 15,000 clones; under 85% of them were singletons. The ten largest clones capture about 10% of the sample. The sample consisted of unsorted PBMCs, taken 2.3 years after starting antiretroviral therapy. Receptors were obtained from a woman in her thirties or forties with HIV.

The chain recombines TRBV11-2 with TRBJ1-3, with a weak D call TRBD1 (5 bases). The CDR3 is 14 amino acids. The ends were cut back, 8 bases at V and 4 bases at J, with 15 bases in the middle. Germline V gene lookup returns CDR1 SGHAT and CDR2 FQNNGV. DNA of the CDR3: TGTGCCAGCCGCCCGCCAGGGAGGGGAAACACCATATATTTT. Its protein product is CASRPPGRGNTIYF.

The chain is built from TRBV7-9 and TRBJ2-3; D remains ambiguous. Between the trimmed V and J ends, which lost 1 base and 7 bases, there was a span of 6 bases. Per germline, CDR1 SEHNR and CDR2 FQNEAQ (reference sequence). The CDR3 sequence is 12 residues long. The CDR3 coding sequence is TGTGCCAGCAGCTTAGAGGTCAATACGCAGTATTTT. Residues: CASSLEVNTQYF.

This clone was observed a few times. The rearrangement links TRBV10-3 to TRBJ1-1, with TRBD1 as a possible D gene (5 bases). The germline V gene encodes CDR1 ENHRY and CDR2 SYGVKD. V was pared by 4 bases and J by 3 bases, with 21 bases between. This CDR3 comprises 17 residues. This chain's CDR3 is CAISVDRRGRYDTEAFF. For the CDR3, the DNA is TGTGCCATCAGTGTTGACCGAAGGGGTAGGTACGACACTGAAGCTTTCTTT.

With regard to this clone: At one end the junction does not follow the germline gene, possibly because of a read error. The rearrangement uses TRBV4-1 and TRBJ1-1; no clear D gene. Germline loops: CDR1 MGHRA, CDR2 YSYEKL. This CDR3 has 12 amino acids. CDR3 protein: CASGQRNTEAFF. Here the CDR3 DNA reads TGCGCCAGCGGCCAGAGGAACACTGAAGCTTTCTTT.

As DNA, the CDR3 is TGTGCCAGTAGGGGCGGGGCTTCGGGCAATCAGCCCCAGCATTTT. It codes for CASRGGASGNQPQHF. This chain connects TRBV19 to TRBJ1-5; TRBD1 might be the D (5 bases). The germline V and J ends were trimmed by 6 bases and 2 bases, with 14 bases remaining between them. CDR3 size: 15 residues. Germline CDR1 is LNHDA and CDR2 is SQIVND (reference sequence).

V gene TRBV5-6 combines with J gene TRBJ1-1; D unclear. The CDR3 is 14 residues long. Trimming removed 4 bases from V and 5 bases from J, with 15 bases in between. CDR1 SGHDT and CDR2 YYEEEE come from the germline V gene. This CDR3 is CASSIAPFGTEAFF. DNA of the CDR3: TGTGCCAGCAGCATTGCTCCGTTTGGTACTGAAGCTTTCTTT.

This clone was found a few times. The chain joins TRBV6-5 to TRBJ1-2, with TRBD1 as a possible D gene (6 bases). Deletions cut 2 bases from V and 3 bases from J, with 13 bases between. The CDR3 is made up of 15 amino acids. The germline V gene has CDR1 MNHEY and CDR2 SVGAGI. DNA of the CDR3: TGTGCCAGCAGTTACGAGTACGGGGGCGACTATGGCTACACCTTC. Residues: CASSYEYGGDYGYTF.

This chain's CDR3 is CASSTAGLAGISNEQFF. In DNA form, the CDR3 reads TGTGCCAGTAGTACCGCCGGCCTAGCGGGAATCTCGAATGAGCAGTTCTTC. This chain connects TRBV19 to TRBJ2-1; 9 bases are shared with TRBD2. CDR3 length: 17 residues. The junction had 14 bases not matched to a gene; V was cut back by 4 bases and J by 7 bases. Per the germline V gene, CDR1 is LNHDA and CDR2 is SQIVND (reference sequence).

The CDR3 protein is CASSPWGDTGELFF. The CDR3 DNA is TGTGCCAGCTCACCCTGGGGTGACACCGGGGAGCTGTTTTTT. This rearrangement joins TRBV18 to TRBJ2-2; no clear D gene. In germline, CDR1 is KGHSH, CDR2 LQKENI. Trimming shortened V by 3 bases and J by 3 bases, and 8 bases separated the two germline ends. This CDR3 is 14 amino acids long.

The chain combines TRBV30 with TRBJ1-2; TRBD1 agrees at 9 bases. V was clipped by 3 bases and J by 4 bases; unmatched bases: 15. The CDR3 is 17 amino acids. The germline V gene has CDR1 GTSNPN and CDR2 SVGIG (reference sequence). The CDR3 DNA follows: TGTGCCTGGAGAAATTTGCGACAGGGGGGCCCGGGCTATGGCTACACCTTC. It is translated as CAWRNLRQGGPGYGYTF. The full variable domain, in which reference TRBV30 and TRBJ1-2 provide the parts outside the CDR3, is SQTIHQWPATLVQPVGSPLSLECTVEGTSNPNLYWYRQAAGRGLQLLFYSVGIGQISSEVPQNLSASRPQDRQFILSSKKLLLSDSGFYLCAWRNLRQGGPGYGYTFGSGTRLTVV.

The rearrangement links TRBV7-9 to TRBJ2-5; D is perhaps TRBD1 or TRBD2 (5 bases each). The CDR3 is made up of 15 amino acids. CDR1 SEHNR and CDR2 FQNEAQ come from the germline V gene (reference sequence). Trimming removed 5 bases from V and 3 bases from J, with 16 bases in between. The CDR3 protein is CASSPEGRKEETQYF. The CDR3 region has the DNA TGTGCCAGCAGCCCAGAGGGACGAAAGGAAGAGACCCAGTACTTC.

The chain has TRBV18 and TRBJ1-1, with no clear D. Trimming left V 3 bases short and J 6 bases short, with 14 bases between. Germline V gene sequence: CDR1 KGHSH, CDR2 LQKENI. The CDR3 is 14 residues long. CDR3 nucleotides: TGTGCCAGCTCACCGTCTGGAACTGGGGCTGAAGCTTTCTTT. It yields the protein CASSPSGTGAEAFF.

The chain has TRBV11-2 and TRBJ1-2, with 9 positions matching TRBD1. CDR1 and CDR2 (germline): SGHAT, FQNNGV. CDR3 length: 15 residues. V trimming: 5 bases; J trimming: 4 bases; junction bases outside the gene matches: 8. The CDR3 DNA is TGTGCCAGCAGCCTCACAGGGGGCGGTCTCTATGGCTACACCTTC. Translating gives CASSLTGGGLYGYTF.

This chain uses TRBV28 with TRBJ2-5, with TRBD1 identical over 8 bases. The CDR3 runs to 14 residues. Trimming took 6 bases from V and 5 from J; bases not matched to a gene: 8. Germline assignment: CDR1 MDHEN and CDR2 SYDVKM. The CDR3 is CASSITGGLETQYF. Here the CDR3 DNA reads TGTGCCAGCAGCATTACAGGGGGTCTGGAGACCCAGTACTTC.

This sequence joins TRBV7-2 and TRBJ1-1; D is uncertain. V lost 5 bases and J 1 base, leaving 23 bases between the germline ends. The CDR3 consists of 18 residues. The germline V gene encodes CDR1 SGHTA and CDR2 FQGNSA. CDR3 region: CASSKLGGWGKTNTEAFF. The CDR3 DNA reads TGTGCCAGCAGCAAATTGGGCGGCTGGGGAAAGACGAACACTGAAGCTTTCTTT.

In its sample, this clone ranks as medium-sized. The chain carries TRBV19 and TRBJ2-7, with 10 bases aligning to TRBD1. The junction had 10 bases not matched to a gene; V was cut back by 6 bases and J by 2 bases. The CDR3 spans 16 residues. Germline V CDR1 and CDR2: LNHDA, SQIVND (reference sequence). The CDR3 coding sequence is TGTGCCAGTAGCCAAACCACGGGACAGGGGCCCTACGAGCAGTACTTC. Encoded protein: CASSQTTGQGPYEQYF.

This rearrangement joins TRBV9 to TRBJ2-3; weak D call: TRBD2 (6 bases). Trimming removed 3 bases from V and 1 base from J, with 12 bases in between. The CDR3 totals 15 residues. Germline V CDR1 and CDR2: SGDLS, YYNGEE. The CDR3 DNA is TGTGCCAGCAGCGCCCTTCGCGGGGGCACAGATACGCAGTATTTT. Encoded protein: CASSALRGGTDTQYF.

V is TRBV19 and J is TRBJ1-1; a weak D match, TRBD1 (5 bases). The CDR3 length is 13 residues. Germline V gene data show CDR1 as LNHDA and CDR2 as SQIVND (reference sequence). Trimming left V 1 base short and J 6 bases short, with 9 bases between. The CDR3 region is CASSIAGVPEAFF. CDR3 coding DNA: TGTGCCAGTAGTATAGCGGGGGTTCCTGAAGCTTTCTTT.